These 17 T cell receptor beta chains originate from one sample sequenced in a study of CD8 T cells in Susac syndrome. The RNA, about 0.45 to 1 ug, was put through reverse transcription using random hexamers. TCRdb re-derived calls from the immunoSEQ multiplex PCR reads in MiXCR, one entry per CDR3 protein. The table has about 240,000 distinct CDR3 sequences, 95% to 97% seen once. The specimen sequenced was CD4+ T cells from PBMCs. These receptors were collected from a human donor with Susac syndrome.

This clonotype appeared once. The chain combines TRBV5-1 with TRBJ1-5; D is unresolved. The CDR3 has 15 residues. The V gene's germline CDR1 is SGHRS and CDR2 YFSETQ. Trimming cost V 0 bases and J 4 bases, with 11 bases left between them. The DNA for the CDR3 is TGCGCCAGCAGCTTGGCCGGCGTGATAAATCAGCCCCAGCATTTT. Translating it yields CASSLAGVINQPQHF.

CDR3 sequence: CSASGLKTYEQYF. CDR3 DNA sequence: TGCAGTGCTAGTGGGCTCAAAACCTACGAGCAGTACTTC. The V and J genes are TRBV20-1 and TRBJ2-7, with D uncertain. The germline V gene has CDR1 DFQATT and CDR2 SNEGSKA (reference sequence). The CDR3 consists of 13 residues. Trimming removed 3 bases at V and 2 bases at J, with 11 bases between.

The V and J genes are TRBV7-9 and TRBJ2-1; 14 bases are shared with TRBD2. The CDR3 totals 14 residues. J lost 10 bases, V lost 5 bases, and 4 bases had no gene match. Germline loops: CDR1 SEHNR, CDR2 FQNEAQ (reference sequence). The CDR3 DNA reads TGTGCCAGCAGCGGGACTAGCGGGAGTCCCGAGCAGTTCTTC. It specifies CASSGTSGSPEQFF.

The chain couples TRBV7-9 to TRBJ2-7; D possibly corresponds to TRBD2 (5 bases). CDR3 length: 14 amino acids. Germline loops: CDR1 SEHNR, CDR2 FQNEAQ (reference sequence). V lost 5 bases to trimming and J lost 2 bases, with 13 bases between them. CDR3 in amino acids: CASSTSGNPYEQYF. The DNA of the CDR3 is TGTGCCAGCAGCACCAGCGGAAACCCCTACGAGCAGTACTTC.

V is TRBV12-3 or TRBV12-4 and J is TRBJ2-5; TRBD2 matches 11 bases. The CDR3 covers 14 residues. The ends lost 6 bases at V and 3 bases at J; junction bases unmatched: 3. The CDR3 reads CASSPTSGKETQYF. The CDR3 DNA is TGTGCCAGCAGCCCGACTAGCGGGAAAGAGACCCAGTACTTC.

Details on this clonotype: Germline and junction disagree at one end, which may indicate a read error. V usage is TRBV14 and J usage is TRBJ1-2; D remains ambiguous. Germline loops: CDR1 SGHDN, CDR2 FVKESK. The CDR3 runs to 13 residues. The DNA for the CDR3 is TGTGCCAGCAGCAAAGACCCCTCCTTTGGCTACACCTTC. Amino acids: CASSKDPSFGYTF.

This rearrangement joins TRBV7-3 to TRBJ2-4; D gene ambiguous. CDR3 size: 15 residues. Per germline, CDR1 SGHTA and CDR2 FQGTGA. The germline V and J ends were trimmed by 5 bases and 7 bases, with 18 bases remaining between them. CDR3 in amino acids: CASSIRPSPFNIQYF. The CDR3 bases are TGTGCCAGCAGCATCCGACCGAGCCCCTTTAACATTCAGTACTTC.

The V and J genes are TRBV5-1 and TRBJ2-1; D gene unclear. The length of the CDR3 is 11 residues. Per the germline V gene, CDR1 is SGHRS and CDR2 is YFSETQ. The V gene lost 6 bases and the J gene lost 8 bases, with 9 bases spanning the gap. CDR3 coding DNA: TGCGCCAGCAACCTAGTCGATGAGCAGTTCTTC. It encodes CASNLVDEQFF.

The chain links TRBV6-5 to TRBJ2-6; possibly TRBD2 for D (5 bases). V lost 8 bases and J lost 2, with 10 bases in between. Germline values: CDR1 MNHEY, CDR2 SVGAGI. This CDR3 is built from 14 residues. CDR3 protein: CASSEAPGANVLTF. Written as DNA, the CDR3 is TGTGCCAGCTCGGAGGCCCCTGGGGCCAACGTCCTGACTTTC.

This clonotype was seen a handful of times. The J gene is TRBJ2-5, the V gene TRBV19; D unclear. V shed 9 bases and J shed 0 bases, with 11 bases lying between them. The germline V gene has CDR1 LNHDA and CDR2 SQIVND (reference sequence). The CDR3 has 13 residues. CDR3 protein: CASSDGYQETQYF. Written as DNA, the CDR3 is TGTGCCAGCTCGGACGGCTACCAAGAGACCCAGTACTTC.

The V call is TRBV12-3 or TRBV12-4, the J call TRBJ2-7; D perhaps matches TRBD1 (7 bases). V was pared by 4 bases and J by 7 bases, with 17 bases between. CDR3 length: 14 residues. The CDR3 loop reads CASSSAGGIVEQYF. Here the CDR3 DNA reads TGTGCCAGCAGTTCGGCAGGGGGGATTGTGGAGCAGTACTTC.

The J gene is TRBJ2-7, the V gene TRBV12-3 or TRBV12-4; a weak D match, TRBD1 (5 bases). The CDR3 consists of 15 residues. The V and J ends lost 5 bases and 4 bases respectively, with 18 bases between them. In DNA form, the CDR3 reads TGTGCCAGCAGTCCCACTGGGCAGGGCTTGTACGAGCAGTACTTC. Its translation: CASSPTGQGLYEQYF.

The rearrangement joins TRBV7-8 to TRBJ2-3; perhaps TRBD2 as D (5 bases). Trimming removed 4 bases at V and 2 bases at J, with 13 bases between. CDR3 size: 15 residues. The germline V gene has CDR1 SGHVS and CDR2 FQNEAQ. This CDR3 is CASSSAGSYTDTQYF. The CDR3 DNA reads TGTGCCAGCAGCTCTGCGGGCAGCTACACAGATACGCAGTATTTT.

This chain links TRBV12-3 or TRBV12-4 with TRBJ2-2, with D possibly matching TRBD1 (6 bases). Trimming took 2 bases from V and 5 from J, leaving 12 bases between them. There are 15 residues in the CDR3. CDR3 sequence: CASSLFQGRTGELFF. CDR3 nucleotides: TGTGCCAGCAGTTTATTTCAGGGGCGGACCGGGGAGCTGTTTTTT.

This chain uses TRBV5-1 with TRBJ2-1, with 8 nucleotides matching TRBD2. The CDR3 consists of 20 residues. With V trimmed by 2 bases and J by 0 bases, 16 bases remained unmatched. Germline V CDR1 and CDR2: SGHRS, YFSETQ. CDR3 sequence (DNA): TGCGCCAGCAGCTTCCGTAGCGGGACTGCAGGAACGGTCTCCTACAATGAGCAGTTCTTC. Its translation: CASSFRSGTAGTVSYNEQFF.

The chain combines TRBV12-3 or TRBV12-4 with TRBJ2-5; 12 bases align to TRBD2. J was trimmed by 1 base and V by 7 bases; bases with no gene match: 7. The CDR3 runs 16 residues. CDR3 loop: CASTRGLAGTQETQYF. The CDR3, as DNA: TGTGCCAGCACCCGCGGACTAGCGGGAACCCAAGAGACCCAGTACTTC.

The genes are TRBV28 and TRBJ1-2, with 8 bases lining up with TRBD1. CDR1 is MDHEN and CDR2 is SYDVKM in the germline V gene. The CDR3 is 14 amino acids. V was clipped by 7 bases and J by 4 bases; unmatched bases: 8. CDR3 sequence reads: CASISGQASYGYTF. Written as DNA, the CDR3 is TGTGCCAGCATATCGGGACAGGCGAGCTATGGCTACACCTTC.